This T cell receptor beta chain comes out of a study of technical replicates of blood from several donors. Here immunoSEQ multiplex PCR was the method, and the copy in TCRdb shows in-frame clones only, minus some. This table holds around 71,000 clones, more than 90% found once. The CDR3 spans 13 residues. Trimming took 7 bases from V and 6 from J; bases not matched to a gene: 4. The germline gives CDR1 MDHEN, CDR2 SYDVKM. Source material: T cells isolated from PBMCs. The sequence came from a human donor in good health. This chain links TRBV28 with TRBJ2-1, with TRBD1 matching over 9 bases. CDR3 sequence reads: CASIDRGSNEQFF. In DNA form, the CDR3 reads TGTGCCAGCATTGACAGGGGGTCCAATGAGCAGTTCTTC.